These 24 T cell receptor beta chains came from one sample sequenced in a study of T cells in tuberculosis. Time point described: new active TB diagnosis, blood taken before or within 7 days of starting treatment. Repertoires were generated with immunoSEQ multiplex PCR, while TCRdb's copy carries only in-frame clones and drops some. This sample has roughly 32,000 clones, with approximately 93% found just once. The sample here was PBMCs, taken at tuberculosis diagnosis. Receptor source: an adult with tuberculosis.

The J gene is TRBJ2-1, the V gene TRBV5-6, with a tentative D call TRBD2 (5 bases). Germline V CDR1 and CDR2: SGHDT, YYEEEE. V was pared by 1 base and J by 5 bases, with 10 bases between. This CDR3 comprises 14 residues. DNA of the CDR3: TGTGCCAGCAGCTTGTGGGCGGGCGACAATGAGCAGTTCTTC. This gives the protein CASSLWAGDNEQFF.

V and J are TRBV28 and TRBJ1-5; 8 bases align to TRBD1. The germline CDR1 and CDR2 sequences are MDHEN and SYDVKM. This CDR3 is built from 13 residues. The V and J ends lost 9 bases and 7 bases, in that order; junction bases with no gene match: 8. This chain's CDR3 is CASRTGLWQPQHF. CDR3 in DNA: TGTGCCAGTCGGACAGGGCTGTGGCAGCCCCAGCATTTT.

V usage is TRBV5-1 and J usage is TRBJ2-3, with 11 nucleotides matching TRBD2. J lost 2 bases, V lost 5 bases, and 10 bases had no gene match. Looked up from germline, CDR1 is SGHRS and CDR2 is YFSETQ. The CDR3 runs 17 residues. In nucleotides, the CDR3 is TGCGCCAGCAGTCAGTCTACTAGCGGGAGTCCCACAGATACGCAGTATTTT. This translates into CASSQSTSGSPTDTQYF.

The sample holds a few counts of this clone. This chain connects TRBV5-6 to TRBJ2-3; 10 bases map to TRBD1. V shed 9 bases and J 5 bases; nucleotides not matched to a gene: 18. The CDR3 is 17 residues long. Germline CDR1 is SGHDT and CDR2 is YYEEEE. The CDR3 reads CATIRRRTGGTRDTQYF. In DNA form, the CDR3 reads TGTGCCACCATAAGGCGGAGGACAGGGGGGACTCGAGATACGCAGTATTTT.

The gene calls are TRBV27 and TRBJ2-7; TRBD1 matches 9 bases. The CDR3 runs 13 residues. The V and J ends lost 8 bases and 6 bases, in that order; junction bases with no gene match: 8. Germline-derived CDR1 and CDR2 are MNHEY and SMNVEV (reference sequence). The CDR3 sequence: CASGWTGEGEQYF. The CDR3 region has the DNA TGTGCCAGCGGTTGGACAGGGGAGGGCGAGCAGTACTTC.

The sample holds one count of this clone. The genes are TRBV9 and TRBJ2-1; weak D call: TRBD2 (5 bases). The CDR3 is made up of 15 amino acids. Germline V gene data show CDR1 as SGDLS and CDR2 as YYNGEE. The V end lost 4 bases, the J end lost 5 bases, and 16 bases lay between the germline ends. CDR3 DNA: TGTGCCAGCAGCCCAATGGGGAGTCCGAACAATGAGCAGTTCTTC. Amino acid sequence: CASSPMGSPNNEQFF.

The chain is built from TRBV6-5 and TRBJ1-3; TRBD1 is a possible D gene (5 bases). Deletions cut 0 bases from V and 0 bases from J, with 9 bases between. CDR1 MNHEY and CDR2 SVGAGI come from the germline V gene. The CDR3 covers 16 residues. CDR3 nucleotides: TGTGCCAGCAGTTACTCACAGGCCTCCTCTGGAAACACCATATATTTT. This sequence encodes CASSYSQASSGNTIYF.

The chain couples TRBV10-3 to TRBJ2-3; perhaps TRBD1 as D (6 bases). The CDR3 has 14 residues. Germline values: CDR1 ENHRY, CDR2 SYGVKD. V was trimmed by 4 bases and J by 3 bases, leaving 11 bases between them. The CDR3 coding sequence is TGTGCCATCAGTGGTGGGCAGGGGACAGATACGCAGTATTTT. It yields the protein CAISGGQGTDTQYF.

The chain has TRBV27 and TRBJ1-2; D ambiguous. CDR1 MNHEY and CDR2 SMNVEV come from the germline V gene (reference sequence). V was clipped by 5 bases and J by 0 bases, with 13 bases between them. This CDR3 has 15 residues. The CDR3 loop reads CASSPSLGSNYGYTF. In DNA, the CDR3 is TGTGCCAGCAGTCCCTCCCTAGGATCTAACTATGGCTACACCTTC.

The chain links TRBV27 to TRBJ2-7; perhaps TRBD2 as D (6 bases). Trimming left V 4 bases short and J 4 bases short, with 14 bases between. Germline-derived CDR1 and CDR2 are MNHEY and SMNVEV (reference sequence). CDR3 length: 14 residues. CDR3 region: CASSYAWDFYEQYF. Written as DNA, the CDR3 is TGTGCCAGCAGTTACGCATGGGACTTTTACGAGCAGTACTTC.

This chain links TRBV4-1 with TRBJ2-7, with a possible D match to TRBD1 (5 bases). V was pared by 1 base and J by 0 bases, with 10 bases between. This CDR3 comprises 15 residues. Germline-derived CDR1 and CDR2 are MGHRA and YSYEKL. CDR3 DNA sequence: TGCGCCAGCAGCCAAGCATACACAGGCTCCTACGAGCAGTACTTC. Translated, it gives CASSQAYTGSYEQYF.

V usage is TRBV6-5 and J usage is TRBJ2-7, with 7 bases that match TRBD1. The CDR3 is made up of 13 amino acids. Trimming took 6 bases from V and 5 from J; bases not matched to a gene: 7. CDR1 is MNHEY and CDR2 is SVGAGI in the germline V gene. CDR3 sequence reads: CASSWTGPDEQYF. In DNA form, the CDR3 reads TGTGCCAGCAGCTGGACAGGTCCCGACGAGCAGTACTTC.

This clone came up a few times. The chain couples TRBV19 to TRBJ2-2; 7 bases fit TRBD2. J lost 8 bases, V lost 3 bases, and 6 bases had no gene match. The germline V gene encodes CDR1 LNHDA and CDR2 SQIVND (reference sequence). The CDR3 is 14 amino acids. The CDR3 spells CASSIWEGTGELFF. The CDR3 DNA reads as TGTGCCAGTAGTATCTGGGAGGGGACTGGGGAGCTGTTTTTT.

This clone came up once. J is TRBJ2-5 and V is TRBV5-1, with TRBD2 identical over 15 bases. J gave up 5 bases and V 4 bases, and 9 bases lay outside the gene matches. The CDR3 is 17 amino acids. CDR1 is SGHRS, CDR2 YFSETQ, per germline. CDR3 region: CASSAGLAGGSQETQYF. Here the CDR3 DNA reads TGCGCCAGCAGCGCCGGACTAGCGGGAGGGTCGCAGGAGACCCAGTACTTC.

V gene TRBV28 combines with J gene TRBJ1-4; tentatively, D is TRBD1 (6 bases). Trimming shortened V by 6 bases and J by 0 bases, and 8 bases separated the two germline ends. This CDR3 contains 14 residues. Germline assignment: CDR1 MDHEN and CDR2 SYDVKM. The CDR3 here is CASRDRTTNEKLFF. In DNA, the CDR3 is TGTGCCAGCAGGGACAGAACAACTAATGAAAAACTGTTTTTT.

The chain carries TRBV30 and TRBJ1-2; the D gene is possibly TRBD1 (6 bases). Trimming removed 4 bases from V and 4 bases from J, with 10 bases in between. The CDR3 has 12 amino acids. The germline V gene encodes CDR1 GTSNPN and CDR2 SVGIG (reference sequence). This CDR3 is CAWTGGVYGYTF. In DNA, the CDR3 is TGTGCCTGGACTGGGGGCGTCTATGGCTACACCTTC. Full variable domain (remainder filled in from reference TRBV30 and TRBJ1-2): SQTIHQWPATLVQPVGSPLSLECTVEGTSNPNLYWYRQAAGRGLQLLFYSVGIGQISSEVPQNLSASRPQDRQFILSSKKLLLSDSGFYLCAWTGGVYGYTFGSGTRLTVV.

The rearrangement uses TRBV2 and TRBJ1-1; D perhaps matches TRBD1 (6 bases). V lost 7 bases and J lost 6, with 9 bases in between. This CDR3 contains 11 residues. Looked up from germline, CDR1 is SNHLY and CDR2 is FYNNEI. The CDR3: CASNRDAEAFF. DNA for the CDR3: TGTGCCAGCAACAGGGATGCTGAAGCTTTCTTT.

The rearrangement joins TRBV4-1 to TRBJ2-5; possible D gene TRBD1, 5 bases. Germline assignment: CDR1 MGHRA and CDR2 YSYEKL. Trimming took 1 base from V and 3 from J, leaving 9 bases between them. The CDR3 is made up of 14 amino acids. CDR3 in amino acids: CASSQVGREETQYF. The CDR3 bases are TGCGCCAGCAGCCAAGTCGGCAGGGAAGAGACCCAGTACTTC.

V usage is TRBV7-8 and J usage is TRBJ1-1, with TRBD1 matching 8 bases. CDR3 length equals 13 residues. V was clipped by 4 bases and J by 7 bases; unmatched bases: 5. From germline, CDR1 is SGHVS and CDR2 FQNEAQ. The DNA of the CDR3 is TGTGCCAGCAGCTCCCTCGGGACAGGTGAAGCTTTCTTT. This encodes CASSSLGTGEAFF.

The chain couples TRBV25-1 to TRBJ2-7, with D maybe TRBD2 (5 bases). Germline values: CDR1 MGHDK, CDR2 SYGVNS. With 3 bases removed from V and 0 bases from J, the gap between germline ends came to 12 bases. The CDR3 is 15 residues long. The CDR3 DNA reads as TGTGCCAGCAGTGACTACGACGGGATCTCCTACGAGCAGTACTTC. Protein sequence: CASSDYDGISYEQYF.

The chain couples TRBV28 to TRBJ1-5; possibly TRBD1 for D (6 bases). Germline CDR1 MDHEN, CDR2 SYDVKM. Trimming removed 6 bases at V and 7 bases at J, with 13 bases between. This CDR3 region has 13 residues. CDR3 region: CASSSPGDQPQHF. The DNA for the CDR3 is TGTGCCAGCAGCTCCCCAGGGGACCAGCCCCAGCATTTT. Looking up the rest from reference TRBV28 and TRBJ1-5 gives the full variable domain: DVKVTQSSRYLVKRTGEKVFLECVQDMDHENMFWYRQDPGLGLRLIYFSYDVKMKEKGDIPEGYSVSREKKERFSLILESASTNQTSMYLCASSSPGDQPQHFGDGTRLSIL.

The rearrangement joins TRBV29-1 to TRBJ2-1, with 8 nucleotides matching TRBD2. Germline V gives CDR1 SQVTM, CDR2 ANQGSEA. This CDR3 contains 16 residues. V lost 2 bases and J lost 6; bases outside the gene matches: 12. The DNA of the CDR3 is TGCAGCGTTGAATCATCCGGGACTAGTGTAGGCAATGAGCAGTTCTTC. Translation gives CSVESSGTSVGNEQFF.

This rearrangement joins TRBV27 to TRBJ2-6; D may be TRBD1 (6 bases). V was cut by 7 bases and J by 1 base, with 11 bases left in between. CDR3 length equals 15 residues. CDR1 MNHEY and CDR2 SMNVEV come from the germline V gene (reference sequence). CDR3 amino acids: CASKLGASGANVLTF. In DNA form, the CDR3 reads TGTGCCAGCAAGTTGGGGGCATCTGGGGCCAACGTCCTGACTTTC.

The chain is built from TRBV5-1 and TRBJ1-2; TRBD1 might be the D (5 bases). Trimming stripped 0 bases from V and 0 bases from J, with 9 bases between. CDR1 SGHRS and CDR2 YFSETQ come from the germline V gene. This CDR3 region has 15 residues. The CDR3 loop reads CASSLGSGTNYGYTF. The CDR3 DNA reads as TGCGCCAGCAGCTTGGGGTCAGGGACTAACTATGGCTACACCTTC.